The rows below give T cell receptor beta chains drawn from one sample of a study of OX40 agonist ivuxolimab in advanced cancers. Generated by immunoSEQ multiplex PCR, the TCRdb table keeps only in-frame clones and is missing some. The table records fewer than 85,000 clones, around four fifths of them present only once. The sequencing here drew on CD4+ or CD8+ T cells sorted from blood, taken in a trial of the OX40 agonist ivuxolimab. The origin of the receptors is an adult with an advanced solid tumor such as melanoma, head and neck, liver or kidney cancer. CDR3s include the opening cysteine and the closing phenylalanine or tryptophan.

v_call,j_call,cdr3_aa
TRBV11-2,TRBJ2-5,CASSFDPGGETQYF
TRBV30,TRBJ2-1,CAWKGGRGLVNEQFF
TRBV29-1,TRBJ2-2,CSVAGTGYTGELFF
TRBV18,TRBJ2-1,CASSPLAGGDEQFF
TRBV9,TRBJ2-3,CASKPSTGDRNTDTQYF
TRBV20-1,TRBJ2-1,CSPRAGNEQFF
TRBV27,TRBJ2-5,CASSFGRYGAQYF
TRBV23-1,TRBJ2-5,CASSQSWGRASGLREETQYF
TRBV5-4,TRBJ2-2,CASSPAGGEHTGELFF
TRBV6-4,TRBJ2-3,CASSKAGTTTDTQYF
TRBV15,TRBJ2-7,CATSRDRRERFYEQYF
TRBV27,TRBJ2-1,CASGGGGTFNEQFF
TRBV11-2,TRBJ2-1,CASSFGGAYNEQFF
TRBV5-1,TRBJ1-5,CASSSEFGNNQPQHF
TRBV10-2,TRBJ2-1,CASSPGGRGEQFF
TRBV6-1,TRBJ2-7,CASSEQGPREQYF